Below, 21 T cell receptor beta chains from the same sample are listed, as sequenced in a study of shared clonotypes between healthy human individuals. TCRdb keeps only in-frame clones here, not all; method: immunoSEQ multiplex PCR. This sample has millions of clones, with approximately 94% found just once. Naive CD8 isolation took CD45RO-negative cells positively selected for CCR7 and excluded terminally differentiated effector memory CD45RA+ cells. Sequencing was done on a sample of naive CD8+ T cells from PBMCs. Source of these receptors: a man aged 18 to 30 in good health. Some clones in this sample may be carry-over from other donors' samples.

The chain joins TRBV28 to TRBJ2-3; 7 bases line up with TRBD2. The V gene's germline CDR1 is MDHEN and CDR2 SYDVKM. The CDR3 is 13 residues long. V was pared by 2 bases and J by 9 bases, with 5 bases of the junction left unmatched. The CDR3 sequence is CASSLRWGGTQYF. The CDR3, as DNA: TGTGCCAGCAGTTTAAGGTGGGGGGGGACGCAGTATTTT.

About this clone itself: This specimen includes other DNA sequences encoding the same CDR3. The chain uses TRBV7-9 and TRBJ2-7; 12 nucleotides align to TRBD1. In germline, CDR1 is SEHNR, CDR2 FQNEAQ (reference sequence). The J segment lost 2 bases and the V segment lost 5 bases, leaving 4 bases of the junction unmatched. The CDR3 extends over 15 amino acids. The DNA of the CDR3 is TGTGCCAGCAGCCCCAGGGACAGGGGGCCCTACGAGCAGTACTTC. This sequence encodes CASSPRDRGPYEQYF.

This clone was detected only once. This chain uses TRBV7-9 with TRBJ1-3, with no clear D. Trimming shortened V by 5 bases and J by 0 bases, and 17 bases separated the two germline ends. The CDR3 runs to 17 residues. The V gene's germline CDR1 is SEHNR and CDR2 FQNEAQ (reference sequence). In nucleotides, the CDR3 is TGTGCCAGCAGCCTTCTGGGCGCGACTGCCTCTGGAAACACCATATATTTT. Its protein is CASSLLGATASGNTIYF.

This rearrangement joins TRBV28 to TRBJ1-5; no clear D. The length of the CDR3 is 15 residues. Germline CDR1 is MDHEN and CDR2 is SYDVKM. V lost 3 bases, J lost 2 bases, and 11 bases lay in between. CDR3 nucleotides: TGTGCCAGCAGTTTCGCGATGCAAGGCAATCAGCCCCAGCATTTT. Its translation is CASSFAMQGNQPQHF. The variable domain in full, completed from reference TRBV28 and TRBJ1-5, reads DVKVTQSSRYLVKRTGEKVFLECVQDMDHENMFWYRQDPGLGLRLIYFSYDVKMKEKGDIPEGYSVSREKKERFSLILESASTNQTSMYLCASSFAMQGNQPQHFGDGTRLSIL.

This chain joins TRBV9 and TRBJ2-7; 9 bases align to TRBD2. The V segment lost 4 bases and the J segment 2 bases; nucleotides outside the gene matches: 7. The V gene's germline CDR1 is SGDLS and CDR2 YYNGEE. The CDR3 consists of 15 residues. The CDR3 reads CASSTGPSGAYEQYF. The DNA for the CDR3 is TGTGCCAGCAGCACGGGACCTAGCGGGGCCTACGAGCAGTACTTC.

The CDR3 region is CASSLASGRGYEQYF. As DNA, the CDR3 is TGTGCCAGCAGTTTGGCTAGCGGGAGGGGGTACGAGCAGTACTTC. J is TRBJ2-7 and V is TRBV28, with 12 bases identical to TRBD2. The J segment lost 4 bases and the V segment lost 3 bases, leaving 4 bases of the junction unmatched. The CDR3 sequence is 15 residues long. Germline lookup yields CDR1 MDHEN and CDR2 SYDVKM.

CDR3 residues: CWVDRGQGSYEQYF. The CDR3 bases are TGCTGGGTGGACCGGGGACAGGGCTCATACGAGCAGTACTTC. The chain uses TRBV29-1 and TRBJ2-7; 9 bases are shared with TRBD1. This CDR3 contains 14 residues. The germline gives CDR1 SQVTM, CDR2 ANQGSEA.

The rearrangement links TRBV28 to TRBJ2-1, with D perhaps matching TRBD2 (5 bases). With 4 bases removed from V and 10 bases from J, the gap between germline ends came to 14 bases. The CDR3 runs to 13 residues. The germline V gene has CDR1 MDHEN and CDR2 SYDVKM. This CDR3 reads CASSSVPGVEQFF. As DNA, the CDR3 is TGTGCCAGCAGTTCCGTCCCCGGGGTAGAGCAGTTCTTC.

The rearrangement uses TRBV9 and TRBJ1-1; TRBD1 aligns across 8 bases. V lost 3 bases and J lost 4; bases outside the gene matches: 8. Germline-derived CDR1 and CDR2 are SGDLS and YYNGEE. This CDR3 has 15 residues. The CDR3 DNA reads TGTGCCAGCAGCGGCTCAGGGGGCGCCGGCACTGAAGCTTTCTTT. Its protein product is CASSGSGGAGTEAFF.

This clone was found once. The chain links TRBV2 to TRBJ2-2; TRBD1 is a possible D gene (6 bases). CDR3 length equals 16 residues. Germline V gives CDR1 SNHLY, CDR2 FYNNEI. Deletions cut 5 bases from V and 2 bases from J, with 15 bases between. CDR3 protein: CASSWTEPLNTGELFF. CDR3 nucleotides: TGTGCCAGCAGTTGGACAGAACCCCTAAACACCGGGGAGCTGTTTTTT. Filled out from reference TRBV2 and TRBJ2-2, the complete variable domain reads EPEVTQTPSHQVTQMGQEVILRCVPISNHLYFYWYRQILGQKVEFLVSFYNNEISEKSEIFDDQFSVERPDGSNFTLKIRSTKLEDSAMYFCASSWTEPLNTGELFFGEGSRLTVL.

The genes are TRBV11-2 and TRBJ2-1; the match to TRBD2 covers 11 bases. The CDR3 runs to 14 residues. The trim removed 1 base at V and 9 bases at J, leaving 2 bases unmatched. Germline loops: CDR1 SGHAT, CDR2 FQNNGV. The chain's CDR3 is CASSLGLAGIEQFF. The CDR3 bases are TGTGCCAGCAGCTTAGGACTAGCGGGAATTGAGCAGTTCTTC.

Comment on this clone: The sample contains more than one DNA sequence encoding this CDR3. V is TRBV7-8 and J is TRBJ2-7, with 13 bases aligning to TRBD2. The germline CDR1 and CDR2 sequences are SGHVS and FQNEAQ. The CDR3 is made up of 15 amino acids. V shed 6 bases and J 3 bases; nucleotides not matched to a gene: 5. The CDR3 is CASSLGLAGVYEQYF. In nucleotides, the CDR3 is TGTGCCAGCAGTCTTGGACTAGCGGGAGTCTACGAGCAGTACTTC.

Only a few counts were recorded for this clone. The chain recombines TRBV21-1 with TRBJ2-7. TRBV21-1 is labeled a pseudogene. CDR3 size: 10 residues. The DNA of the CDR3 is TGTGCCAGCATACCCTACGAGCAGTACTTC. Translating it yields CASIPYEQYF.

The chain has TRBV5-1 and TRBJ2-5; D remains unclear. In germline, CDR1 is SGHRS, CDR2 YFSETQ. V was clipped by 6 bases and J by 3 bases, with 9 bases between them. This CDR3 comprises 12 residues. CDR3 residues: CASTGLEETQYF. The CDR3 DNA reads as TGCGCCAGCACTGGCTTGGAAGAGACCCAGTACTTC.

In this sample, this clone turned up once. The chain is built from TRBV25-1 and TRBJ1-6; D is unresolved. CDR1 is MGHDK, CDR2 SYGVNS, per germline. There are 15 residues in the CDR3. V was clipped by 5 bases and J by 8 bases, with 16 bases between them. For the CDR3, the DNA is TGTGCCAGCAGTCTCGTCGGGTCCGGGGATTCACCCCTCCACTTT. Protein: CASSLVGSGDSPLHF. Complete variable domain (other parts from reference TRBV25-1 and TRBJ1-6): EADIYQTPRYLVIGTGKKITLECSQTMGHDKMYWYQQDPGMELHLIHYSYGVNSTEKGDLSSESTVSRIRTEHFPLTLESARPSHTSQYLCASSLVGSGDSPLHFGNGTRLTVT.

The chain carries TRBV27 and TRBJ1-1, with D maybe TRBD1 (6 bases). This CDR3 is built from 17 residues. Deletions cut 4 bases from V and 0 bases from J, with 18 bases between. In germline, CDR1 is MNHEY, CDR2 SMNVEV (reference sequence). The CDR3 reads CASSYGGGPDMNTEAFF. The CDR3 DNA reads as TGTGCCAGCAGTTACGGGGGGGGCCCAGACATGAACACTGAAGCTTTCTTT.

This clone was picked up one time. This rearrangement joins TRBV6-9 to TRBJ2-5; maybe TRBD2 (7 bases). Germline V gene lookup returns CDR1 MNHGY and CDR2 SVAAGI. The CDR3 is made up of 13 amino acids. Trimming took 7 bases from V and 5 from J, leaving 14 bases between them. Here the CDR3 DNA reads TGTGCCAGCACCCCTGGGGGGGCGGAGACCCAGTACTTC. This translates into CASTPGGAETQYF.

The count of this clone is one. The chain joins TRBV6-6 to TRBJ1-1; D might be TRBD1 (6 bases). The CDR3 has 13 residues. Trimming left V 6 bases short and J 3 bases short, with 11 bases between. The V gene's germline CDR1 is MNHNY and CDR2 SVGAGI (reference sequence). The CDR3 here is CASSLQGYTEAFF. DNA for the CDR3: TGTGCCAGCAGCCTCCAGGGGTACACTGAAGCTTTCTTT.

The chain uses TRBV28 and TRBJ2-5, with no clear D. The CDR3 covers 18 residues. Germline V gives CDR1 MDHEN, CDR2 SYDVKM. Trimming removed 6 bases at V and 0 bases at J, with 23 bases between. The CDR3 nucleotides are TGTGCCAGCAGCCCTCCAATCCCCGACTGGCCGTACCAAGAGACCCAGTACTTC. Protein sequence: CASSPPIPDWPYQETQYF.

V gene TRBV27 combines with J gene TRBJ2-7, with D maybe TRBD1 (5 bases). Per germline, CDR1 MNHEY and CDR2 SMNVEV (reference sequence). The CDR3 totals 15 residues. The germline V and J ends were trimmed by 5 bases and 3 bases, with 17 bases remaining between them. CDR3 coding DNA: TGTGCCAGCAGTCAAACCCCAGGGTGGGGCTACGAGCAGTACTTC. It translates to CASSQTPGWGYEQYF.

About this clone: Other DNA sequences in this specimen translate into the identical CDR3. The CDR3 DNA is TGTGCCAGCAGCTTGGTACAGGCAAACTATGGCTACACCTTC. Amino acid sequence: CASSLVQANYGYTF. The J gene is TRBJ1-2, the V gene TRBV5-6; TRBD1 is a possible D gene (5 bases). V shed 0 bases and J shed 2 bases, with 8 bases lying between them. The CDR3 is 14 amino acids. The germline V gene encodes CDR1 SGHDT and CDR2 YYEEEE.